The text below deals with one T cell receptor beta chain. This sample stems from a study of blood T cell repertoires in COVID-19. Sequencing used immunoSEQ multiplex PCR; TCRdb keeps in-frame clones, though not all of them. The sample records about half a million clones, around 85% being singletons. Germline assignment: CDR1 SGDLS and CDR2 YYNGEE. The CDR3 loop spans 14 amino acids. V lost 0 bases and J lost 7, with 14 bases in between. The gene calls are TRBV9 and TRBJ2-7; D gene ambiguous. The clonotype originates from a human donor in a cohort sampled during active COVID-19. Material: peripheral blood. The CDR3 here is CASSVEGTTGEQYF. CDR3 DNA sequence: TGTGCCAGCAGCGTAGAAGGAACTACGGGTGAGCAGTACTTC.